The rows below give T cell receptor beta chains drawn from one sample of a study of shared clonotypes between healthy human individuals. Method: immunoSEQ multiplex PCR; TCRdb's copy keeps in-frame clones and lacks some. The table shows about 1.5 million clones, with approximately 98% occurring only once. Input material: naive CD4+ T cells sorted from blood. Source of these receptors: a man aged 30-40 years in good health. Both conserved end residues are trimmed from each CDR3. D genes are given only for firm matches.

cdr3_aa: ASSQVPSGGGSGANVLT
v_call: TRBV4-1
j_call: TRBJ2-6
d_call: TRBD2

cdr3_aa: ASSLRGREETQY
v_call: TRBV9
j_call: TRBJ2-5
d_call: TRBD2

cdr3_aa: ASSLGRLAGYTTTDTQY
v_call: TRBV27
j_call: TRBJ2-3
d_call: TRBD2

cdr3_aa: ASSAQVEETQY
v_call: TRBV2
j_call: TRBJ2-5
d_call: NA

cdr3_aa: ASSSRGSYEQY
v_call: TRBV11-3
j_call: TRBJ2-7
d_call: TRBD2

cdr3_aa: ASSPRGLQYNEQF
v_call: TRBV27
j_call: TRBJ2-1
d_call: NA

cdr3_aa: ASSPRRGNEQF
v_call: TRBV18
j_call: TRBJ2-1
d_call: NA

cdr3_aa: ASSFPAAYEQY
v_call: TRBV28
j_call: TRBJ2-7
d_call: NA

cdr3_aa: ASSPNRGSGELF
v_call: TRBV7-9
j_call: TRBJ2-2
d_call: NA

cdr3_aa: ASRWEQQETQY
v_call: TRBV6-6
j_call: TRBJ2-5
d_call: NA

cdr3_aa: ASSVVGQGSTDTQY
v_call: TRBV9
j_call: TRBJ2-3
d_call: TRBD1

cdr3_aa: ASSLGLAGASTDTQY
v_call: TRBV5-1
j_call: TRBJ2-3
d_call: TRBD2

cdr3_aa: ASSVAGGNTGELF
v_call: TRBV9
j_call: TRBJ2-2
d_call: TRBD2

cdr3_aa: ASSGRGRSGTDTQY
v_call: TRBV5-1
j_call: TRBJ2-3
d_call: NA

cdr3_aa: ASSPGGVLETQY
v_call: TRBV19
j_call: TRBJ2-5
d_call: NA

cdr3_aa: SVAGDRGNQPQH
v_call: TRBV29-1
j_call: TRBJ1-5
d_call: TRBD1

cdr3_aa: SARSFYEQY
v_call: TRBV20-1
j_call: TRBJ2-7
d_call: NA

cdr3_aa: ASSLAGREVSQPQH
v_call: TRBV7-6
j_call: TRBJ1-5
d_call: NA

cdr3_aa: ASSLNRGEYEQY
v_call: TRBV7-8
j_call: TRBJ2-7
d_call: TRBD1

cdr3_aa: ASSPRNGPGTRRGAAF
v_call: TRBV9
j_call: TRBJ1-1
d_call: NA

cdr3_aa: ASTCGGQTPYSNQPQH
v_call: TRBV10-1
j_call: TRBJ1-5
d_call: TRBD1

cdr3_aa: ASSREYRGGQPQH
v_call: TRBV5-7
j_call: TRBJ1-5
d_call: TRBD1

cdr3_aa: ASSLQGLGMNTEAF
v_call: TRBV7-2
j_call: TRBJ1-1
d_call: NA

cdr3_aa: ASSLIGNEQF
v_call: TRBV11-2
j_call: TRBJ2-1
d_call: NA

cdr3_aa: ASSTHEGQSFHEQY
v_call: TRBV4-3
j_call: TRBJ2-7
d_call: TRBD1

cdr3_aa: ASSPRQVIGAF
v_call: TRBV18
j_call: TRBJ1-1
d_call: NA

cdr3_aa: ASSLNRDRMFYEQY
v_call: TRBV27
j_call: TRBJ2-7
d_call: NA

cdr3_aa: SVPGGETQY
v_call: TRBV29-1
j_call: TRBJ2-5
d_call: TRBD2

cdr3_aa: SRRAVGEAF
v_call: TRBV20-1
j_call: TRBJ1-1
d_call: NA

cdr3_aa: ASSLVRAGLGAETQY
v_call: TRBV11-2
j_call: TRBJ2-5
d_call: TRBD2

cdr3_aa: ATSRGRTSGSSGELF
v_call: TRBV15
j_call: TRBJ2-2
d_call: TRBD2

cdr3_aa: ASSKGQYTDTQY
v_call: TRBV10-1
j_call: TRBJ2-3
d_call: TRBD1

cdr3_aa: ASTTWTGNTGELF
v_call: TRBV28
j_call: TRBJ2-2
d_call: TRBD1

cdr3_aa: ASSPAGPMAAF
v_call: TRBV7-9
j_call: TRBJ1-1
d_call: NA

cdr3_aa: ASSPQGDTQY
v_call: TRBV9
j_call: TRBJ2-3
d_call: NA

cdr3_aa: ASSDTGTGKGYGYT
v_call: TRBV6-1
j_call: TRBJ1-2
d_call: TRBD1

cdr3_aa: ASTGGFSYNEQF
v_call: TRBV6-1
j_call: TRBJ2-1
d_call: NA

cdr3_aa: ASSELKIRNEQF
v_call: TRBV2
j_call: TRBJ2-1
d_call: NA

cdr3_aa: ASSGSSQRIEQY
v_call: TRBV10-1
j_call: TRBJ2-7
d_call: NA

cdr3_aa: SVEVSGLAGDEQY
v_call: TRBV29-1
j_call: TRBJ2-7
d_call: TRBD2

cdr3_aa: ASPAPTSASTDTQY
v_call: TRBV28
j_call: TRBJ2-3
d_call: TRBD2

cdr3_aa: ASSWTGDTGELF
v_call: TRBV5-1
j_call: TRBJ2-2
d_call: TRBD1

cdr3_aa: ASSTPGGGTEAF
v_call: TRBV19
j_call: TRBJ1-1
d_call: NA

cdr3_aa: ASSLASGSPNEQF
v_call: TRBV7-3
j_call: TRBJ2-1
d_call: TRBD2

cdr3_aa: ASSEYEQF
v_call: TRBV28
j_call: TRBJ2-1
d_call: NA

cdr3_aa: SADTGLAATGELF
v_call: TRBV29-1
j_call: TRBJ2-2
d_call: TRBD2

cdr3_aa: ASSEAGGLAGELF
v_call: TRBV10-1
j_call: TRBJ2-2
d_call: TRBD2

cdr3_aa: ASSYWAGAAGYT
v_call: TRBV6-5
j_call: TRBJ1-2
d_call: NA

cdr3_aa: ASSLVPLIYNEQF
v_call: TRBV5-5
j_call: TRBJ2-1
d_call: NA

cdr3_aa: ASSYEGQIYGYT
v_call: TRBV28
j_call: TRBJ1-2
d_call: NA

cdr3_aa: ASSSKRGGTDTQY
v_call: TRBV16
j_call: TRBJ2-3
d_call: TRBD2

cdr3_aa: ASSTPHVFYNTEAF
v_call: TRBV18
j_call: TRBJ1-1
d_call: NA

cdr3_aa: ASSQGPAGGLVQY
v_call: TRBV4-1
j_call: TRBJ2-7
d_call: TRBD2

cdr3_aa: ASSSGTVSYEQY
v_call: TRBV7-8
j_call: TRBJ2-7
d_call: TRBD1

cdr3_aa: ASKGLMNTEAF
v_call: TRBV6-5
j_call: TRBJ1-1
d_call: NA